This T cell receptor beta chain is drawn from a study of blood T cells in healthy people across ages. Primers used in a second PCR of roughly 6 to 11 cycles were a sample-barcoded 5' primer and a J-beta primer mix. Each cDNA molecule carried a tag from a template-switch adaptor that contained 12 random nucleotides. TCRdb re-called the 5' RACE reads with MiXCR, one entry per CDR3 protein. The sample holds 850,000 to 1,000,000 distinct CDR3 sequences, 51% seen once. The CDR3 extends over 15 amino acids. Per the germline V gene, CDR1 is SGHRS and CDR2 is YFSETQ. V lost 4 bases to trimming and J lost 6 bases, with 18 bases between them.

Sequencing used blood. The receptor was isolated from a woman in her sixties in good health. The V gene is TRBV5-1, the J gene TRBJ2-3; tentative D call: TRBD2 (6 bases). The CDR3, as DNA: TGCGCCAGCAGCCCAGGCGGGACTCGGGGGGATACGCAGTATTTT. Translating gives CASSPGGTRGDTQYF. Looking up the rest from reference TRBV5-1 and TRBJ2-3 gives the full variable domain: KAGVTQTPRYLIKTRGQQVTLSCSPISGHRSVSWYQQTPGQGLQFLFEYFSETQRNKGNFPGRFSGRQFSNSRSEMNVSTLELGDSALYLCASSPGGTRGDTQYFGPGTRLTVL.